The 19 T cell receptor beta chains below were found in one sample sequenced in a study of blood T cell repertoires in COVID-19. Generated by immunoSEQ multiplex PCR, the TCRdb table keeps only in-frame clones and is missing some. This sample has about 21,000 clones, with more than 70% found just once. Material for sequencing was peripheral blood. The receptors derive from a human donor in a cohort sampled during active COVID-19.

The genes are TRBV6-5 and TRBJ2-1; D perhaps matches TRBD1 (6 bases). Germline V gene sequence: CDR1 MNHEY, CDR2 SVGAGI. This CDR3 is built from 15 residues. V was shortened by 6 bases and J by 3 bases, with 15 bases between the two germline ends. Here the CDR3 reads CASSTYRVVYNEQFF. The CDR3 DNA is TGTGCCAGCAGCACTTACAGGGTGGTCTACAATGAGCAGTTCTTC.

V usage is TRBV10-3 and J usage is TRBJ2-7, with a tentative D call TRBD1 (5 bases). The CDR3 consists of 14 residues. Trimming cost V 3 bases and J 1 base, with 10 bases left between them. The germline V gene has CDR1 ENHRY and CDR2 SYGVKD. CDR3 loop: CAISDQTESYEQYF. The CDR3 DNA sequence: TGTGCCATCAGTGACCAGACAGAGTCCTACGAGCAGTACTTC.

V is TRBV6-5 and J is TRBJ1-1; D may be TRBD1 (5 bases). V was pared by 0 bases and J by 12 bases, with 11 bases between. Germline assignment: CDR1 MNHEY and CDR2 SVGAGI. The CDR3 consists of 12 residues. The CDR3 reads CASSYSTGFTFF. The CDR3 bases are TGTGCCAGCAGTTACTCAACAGGATTTACTTTCTTT.

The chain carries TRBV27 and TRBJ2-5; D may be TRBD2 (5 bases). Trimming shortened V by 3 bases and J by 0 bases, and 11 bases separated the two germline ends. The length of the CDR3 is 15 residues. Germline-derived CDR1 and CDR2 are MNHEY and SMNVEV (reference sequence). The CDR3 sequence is CASSFRAGYQETQYF. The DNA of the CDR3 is TGTGCCAGCAGTTTCCGCGCGGGCTACCAAGAGACCCAGTACTTC.

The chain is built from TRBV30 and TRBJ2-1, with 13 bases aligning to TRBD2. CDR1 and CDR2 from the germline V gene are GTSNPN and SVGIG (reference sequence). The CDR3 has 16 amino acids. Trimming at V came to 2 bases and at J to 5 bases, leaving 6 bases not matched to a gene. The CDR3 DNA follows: TGTGCCTGGAGTACCGGGACTAGCGGGGCTGACAATGAGCAGTTCTTC. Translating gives CAWSTGTSGADNEQFF.

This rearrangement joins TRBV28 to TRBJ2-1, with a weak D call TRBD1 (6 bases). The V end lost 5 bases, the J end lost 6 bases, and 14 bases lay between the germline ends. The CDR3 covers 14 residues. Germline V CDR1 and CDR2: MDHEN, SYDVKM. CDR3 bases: TGTGCCAGCAGTCGCACCGGGACAATCAATGAGCAGTTCTTC. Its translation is CASSRTGTINEQFF.

In DNA, the CDR3 is TGTGCCAGCAGTTTTTCAGATCATGGCTACACCTTC. Translated: CASSFSDHGYTF. This chain connects TRBV12-3 or TRBV12-4 to TRBJ1-2; D ambiguous. The CDR3 loop spans 12 amino acids. Trimming stripped 3 bases from V and 6 bases from J, with 8 bases between.

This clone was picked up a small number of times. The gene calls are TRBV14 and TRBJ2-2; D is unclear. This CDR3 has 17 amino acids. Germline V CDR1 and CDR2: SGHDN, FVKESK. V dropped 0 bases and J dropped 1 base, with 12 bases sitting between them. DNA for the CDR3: TGTGCCAGCAGCCAAGATAATAGCTGGAAGAACACCGGGGAGCTGTTTTTT. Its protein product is CASSQDNSWKNTGELFF. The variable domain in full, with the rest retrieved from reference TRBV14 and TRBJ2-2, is EAGVTQFPSHSVIEKGQTVTLRCDPISGHDNLYWYRRVMGKEIKFLLHFVKESKQDESGMPNNRFLAERTGGTYSTLKVQPAELEDSGVYFCASSQDNSWKNTGELFFGEGSRLTVL.

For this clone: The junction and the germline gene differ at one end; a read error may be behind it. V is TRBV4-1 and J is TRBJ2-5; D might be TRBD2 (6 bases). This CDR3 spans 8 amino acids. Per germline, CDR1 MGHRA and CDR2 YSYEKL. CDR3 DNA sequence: TGCGCCACGGGACTCCGTCACTTC. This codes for CATGLRHF.

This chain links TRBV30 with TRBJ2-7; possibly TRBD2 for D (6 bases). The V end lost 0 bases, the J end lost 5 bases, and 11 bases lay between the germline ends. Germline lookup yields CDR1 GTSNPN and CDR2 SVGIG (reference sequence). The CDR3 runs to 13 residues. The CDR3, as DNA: TGTGCCTGGAGTGTAGGAGGGCCTGACGAGCAGTACTTC. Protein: CAWSVGGPDEQYF.

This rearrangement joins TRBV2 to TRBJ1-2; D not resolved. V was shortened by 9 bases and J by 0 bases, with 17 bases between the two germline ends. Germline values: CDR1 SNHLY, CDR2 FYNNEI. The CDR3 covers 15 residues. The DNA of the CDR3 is TGTGCCAGTCTTAGGTCTGGGCAGCCTAACTATGGCTACACCTTC. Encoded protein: CASLRSGQPNYGYTF.

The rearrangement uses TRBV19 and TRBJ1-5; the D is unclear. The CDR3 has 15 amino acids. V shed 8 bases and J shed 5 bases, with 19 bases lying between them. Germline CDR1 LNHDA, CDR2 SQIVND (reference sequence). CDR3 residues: CASQSNVEIDQPQHF. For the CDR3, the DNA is TGTGCCAGTCAGTCCAACGTTGAAATCGATCAGCCCCAGCATTTT.

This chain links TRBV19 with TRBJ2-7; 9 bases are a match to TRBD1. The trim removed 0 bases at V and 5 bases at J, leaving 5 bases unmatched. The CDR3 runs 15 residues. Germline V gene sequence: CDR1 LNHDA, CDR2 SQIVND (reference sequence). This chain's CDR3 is CASSIEDRGAHEQYF. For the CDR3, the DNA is TGTGCCAGTAGTATAGAGGACAGGGGAGCCCACGAGCAGTACTTC.

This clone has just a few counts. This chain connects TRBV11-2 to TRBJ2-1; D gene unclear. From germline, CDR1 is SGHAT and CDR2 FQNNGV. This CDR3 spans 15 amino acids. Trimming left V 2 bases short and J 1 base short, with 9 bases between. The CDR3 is CASSLQQLSYNEQFF. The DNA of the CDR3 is TGTGCCAGCAGCTTACAACAACTATCCTACAATGAGCAGTTCTTC.

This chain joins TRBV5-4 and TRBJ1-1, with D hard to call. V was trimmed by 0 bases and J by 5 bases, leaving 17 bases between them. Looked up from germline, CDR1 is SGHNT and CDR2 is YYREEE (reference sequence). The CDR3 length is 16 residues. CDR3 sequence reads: CASSLGPLGMGTEAFF. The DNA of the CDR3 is TGTGCCAGCAGCTTGGGGCCCCTCGGGATGGGGACTGAAGCTTTCTTT.

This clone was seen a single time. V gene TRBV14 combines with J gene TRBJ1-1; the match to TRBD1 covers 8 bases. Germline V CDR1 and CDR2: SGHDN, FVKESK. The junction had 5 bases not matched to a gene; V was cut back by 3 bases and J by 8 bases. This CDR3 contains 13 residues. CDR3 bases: TGTGCCAGCAGCCATTCACAGGGGGTAGAAGCTTTCTTT. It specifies CASSHSQGVEAFF.

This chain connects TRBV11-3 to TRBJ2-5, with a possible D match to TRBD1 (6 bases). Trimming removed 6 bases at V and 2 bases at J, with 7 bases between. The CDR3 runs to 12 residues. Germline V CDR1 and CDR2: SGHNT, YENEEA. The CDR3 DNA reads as TGTGCCAGCAGTAGGGGGCAAGAGACCCAGTACTTC. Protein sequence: CASSRGQETQYF.

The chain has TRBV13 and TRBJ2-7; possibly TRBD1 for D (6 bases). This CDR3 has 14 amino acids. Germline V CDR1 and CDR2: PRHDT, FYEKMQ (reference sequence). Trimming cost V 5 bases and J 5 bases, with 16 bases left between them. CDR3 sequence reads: CASSAMQGLDEQYF. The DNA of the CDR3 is TGTGCCAGCAGCGCCATGCAGGGGCTCGACGAGCAGTACTTC.

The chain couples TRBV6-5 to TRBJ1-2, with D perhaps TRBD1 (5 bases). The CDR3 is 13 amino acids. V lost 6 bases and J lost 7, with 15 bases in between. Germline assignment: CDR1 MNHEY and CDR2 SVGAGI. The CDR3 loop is CASSPGRQGGYTF. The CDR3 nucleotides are TGTGCCAGCAGCCCCGGTAGGCAGGGTGGCTACACCTTC.